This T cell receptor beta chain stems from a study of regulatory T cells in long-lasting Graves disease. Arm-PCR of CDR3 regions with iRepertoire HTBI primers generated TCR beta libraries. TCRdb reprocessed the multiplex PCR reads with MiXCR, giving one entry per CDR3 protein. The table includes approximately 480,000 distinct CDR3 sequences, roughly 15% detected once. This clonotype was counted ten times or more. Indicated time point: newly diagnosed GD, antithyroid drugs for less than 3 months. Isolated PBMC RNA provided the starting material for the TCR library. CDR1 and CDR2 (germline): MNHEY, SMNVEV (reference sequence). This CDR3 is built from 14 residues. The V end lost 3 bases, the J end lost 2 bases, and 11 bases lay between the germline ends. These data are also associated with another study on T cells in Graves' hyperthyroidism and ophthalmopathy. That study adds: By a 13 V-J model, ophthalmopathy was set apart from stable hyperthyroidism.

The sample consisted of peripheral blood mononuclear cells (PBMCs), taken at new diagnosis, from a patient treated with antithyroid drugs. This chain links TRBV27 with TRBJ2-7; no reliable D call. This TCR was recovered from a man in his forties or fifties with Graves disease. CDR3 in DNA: TGTGCCAGCAGTTTGGTTCAGGATACCTACGAGCAGTACTTC. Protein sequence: CASSLVQDTYEQYF.